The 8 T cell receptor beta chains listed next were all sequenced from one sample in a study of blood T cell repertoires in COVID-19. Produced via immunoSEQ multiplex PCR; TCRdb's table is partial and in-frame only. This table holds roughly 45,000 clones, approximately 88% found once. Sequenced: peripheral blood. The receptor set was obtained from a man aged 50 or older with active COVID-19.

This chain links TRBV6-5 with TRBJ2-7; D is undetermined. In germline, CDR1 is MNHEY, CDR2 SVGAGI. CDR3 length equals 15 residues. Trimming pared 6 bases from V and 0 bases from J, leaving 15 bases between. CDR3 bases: TGTGCCAGCAGCCCCCGAGGTAGCAGCTCCTACGAGCAGTACTTC. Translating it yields CASSPRGSSSYEQYF.

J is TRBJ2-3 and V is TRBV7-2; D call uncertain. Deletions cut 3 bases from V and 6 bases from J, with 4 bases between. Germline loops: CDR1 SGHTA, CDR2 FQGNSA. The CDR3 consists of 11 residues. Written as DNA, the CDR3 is TGTGCCAGCAGCTTGAGGGATACGCAGTATTTT. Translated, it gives CASSLRDTQYF.

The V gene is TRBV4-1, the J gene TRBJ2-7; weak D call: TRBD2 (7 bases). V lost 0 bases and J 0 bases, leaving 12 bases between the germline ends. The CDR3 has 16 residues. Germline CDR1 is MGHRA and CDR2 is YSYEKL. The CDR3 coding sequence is TGCGCCAGCAGCCAAGAAGGGGAGGGGGGCTCCTACGAGCAGTACTTC. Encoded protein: CASSQEGEGGSYEQYF.

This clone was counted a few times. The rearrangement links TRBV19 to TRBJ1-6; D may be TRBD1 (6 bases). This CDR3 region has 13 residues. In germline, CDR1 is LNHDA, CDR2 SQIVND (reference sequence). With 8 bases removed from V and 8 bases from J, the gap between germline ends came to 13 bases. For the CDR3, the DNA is TGTGCCAGTGGCCGGGACACCGATTCACCCCTCCACTTT. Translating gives CASGRDTDSPLHF. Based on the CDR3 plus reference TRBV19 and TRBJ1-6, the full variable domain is DGGITQSPKYLFRKEGQNVTLSCEQNLNHDAMYWYRQDPGQGLRLIYYSQIVNDFQKGDIAEGYSVSREKKESFPLTVTSAQKNPTAFYLCASGRDTDSPLHFGNGTRLTVT.

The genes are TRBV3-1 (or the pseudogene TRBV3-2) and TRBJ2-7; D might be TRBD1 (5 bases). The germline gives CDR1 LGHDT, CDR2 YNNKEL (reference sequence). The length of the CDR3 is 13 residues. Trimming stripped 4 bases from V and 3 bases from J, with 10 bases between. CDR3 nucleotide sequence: TGTGCCAGCAGCCGAAGGGGCAGCTACGAGCAGTACTTC. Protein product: CASSRRGSYEQYF.

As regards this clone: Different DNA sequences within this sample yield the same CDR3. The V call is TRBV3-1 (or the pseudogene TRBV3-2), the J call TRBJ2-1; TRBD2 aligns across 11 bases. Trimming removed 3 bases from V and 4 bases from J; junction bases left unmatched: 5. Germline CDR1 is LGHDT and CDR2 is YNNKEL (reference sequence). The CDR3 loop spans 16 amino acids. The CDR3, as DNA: TGTGCCAGCAGCCAGGGCCTAGCGGGGGGATACAATGAGCAGTTCTTC. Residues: CASSQGLAGGYNEQFF.

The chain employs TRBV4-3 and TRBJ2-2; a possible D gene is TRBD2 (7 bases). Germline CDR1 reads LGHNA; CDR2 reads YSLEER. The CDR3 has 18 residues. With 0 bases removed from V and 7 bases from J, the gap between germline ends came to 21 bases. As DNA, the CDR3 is TGCGCCAGCAGCCAAGAGAGTCGGGGGGCGCGGTGGAACGGGGAGCTGTTTTTT. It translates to CASSQESRGARWNGELFF.

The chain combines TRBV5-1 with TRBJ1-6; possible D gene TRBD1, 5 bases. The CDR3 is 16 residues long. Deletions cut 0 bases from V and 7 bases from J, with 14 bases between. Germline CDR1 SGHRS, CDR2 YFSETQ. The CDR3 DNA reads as TGCGCCAGCAGCTTGGTCGGCCCAGGGTTCAATTCACCCCTCCACTTT. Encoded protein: CASSLVGPGFNSPLHF.